The entry below gives a single T cell receptor beta chain sequence along with its context. Its target is not known. Other DNA sequences from this sample encode an identical CDR3 as well. This sample stems from a study of cytomegalovirus exposure and HLA in healthy donors. Study-wide results and limits: Associated with cytomegalovirus, according to the listing, were 150 to 200 TCR beta chains.

V lost 10 bases to trimming and J lost 4 bases; unmatched junction nucleotides: 10. The CDR3 is made up of 13 amino acids. The V gene's germline CDR1 is SNHLY and CDR2 FYNNEI. With 60 Vbeta and 13 Jbeta primers, the PCR was carried out. Clones were sequenced by immunoSEQ multiplex PCR, and TCRdb holds only the in-frame ones, with some missing. In total, the table holds roughly 120,000 clones. The sequence was obtained from a man younger than 40 in good health and CMV-seronegative. Sample: PBMCs. J is TRBJ2-7 and V is TRBV2; TRBD1 agrees at 7 bases. Here the CDR3 DNA reads TGTGCCACACGTGTTGACAGGGAATACGAGCAGTACTTC. Translation gives CATRVDREYEQYF.